This T cell receptor (beta chain) was recorded in a study of T cell responses to AZD1222 COVID-19 vaccine. Findings and caveats of the study: A rise in Spike-specific TCR breadth and depth followed two AZD1222 doses. Spike-spanning, vaccine-associated CD4 TCRs were dominant at 160-218 and 743-854.

Regarding this clone: The antigen is not known.

TCRdb's copy holds only in-frame clones and misses some; the assay was immunoSEQ multiplex PCR. The sample lists 120,000 to 150,000 clones, more than 75% seen once, with around 1.8% in the top ten. Second doses at about 4 or about 12 weeks were pooled. Trimming took 5 bases from V and 2 from J; bases not matched to a gene: 5. CDR1 SEHNR and CDR2 FQNEAQ come from the germline V gene (reference sequence). The CDR3 runs to 15 residues. V usage is TRBV7-9 and J usage is TRBJ2-5; 10 bases are shared with TRBD1. The source was peripheral blood, collected 28 days after the second AZD1222 dose. This TCR was sampled from an adult who received the AZD1222 COVID-19 vaccine. This chain's CDR3 is CASSRDRGGQETQYF. In DNA, the CDR3 is TGTGCCAGCAGCCGGGACAGGGGAGGACAAGAGACCCAGTACTTC.